This TCR beta chain derives from a study of OX40 agonist ivuxolimab in advanced cancers. Study at large: At doses from 0.01 to 10 mg/kg, patients were given intravenous ivuxolimab every 2 weeks. Study results and limitations: Individuals who were partial responders at 0.1-3.0 mg/kg had clonal expansion that ranked among the lowest. At 0.1 to 3.0 mg/kg, clonal expansion of CD4+ and CD8+ blood T cells had occurred by week 6.

Patients were ruled out by autoimmune disease history or systemic immunosuppression. The length of the CDR3 is 15 residues. V was pared by 0 bases and J by 2 bases, with 10 bases between. Per the germline V gene, CDR1 is LGHNA and CDR2 is YSLEER. Measured with immunoSEQ multiplex PCR; TCRdb has only the in-frame clones, and not every one. The data contain 30,000 or so clones, roughly 84% of them singletons. Notes on this clone: The antigen is undetermined.

The material sequenced was CD4+ or CD8+ T cells sorted from blood, taken in a trial of the OX40 agonist ivuxolimab. The sequence was obtained from an adult with an advanced solid tumor such as melanoma, head and neck, liver or kidney cancer. The V call is TRBV4-3, the J call TRBJ1-2; D is unresolved. The CDR3 DNA follows: TGCGCCAGCAGCCAAGATCGGGGAGGGAACTATGGCTACACCTTC. Translating gives CASSQDRGGNYGYTF.